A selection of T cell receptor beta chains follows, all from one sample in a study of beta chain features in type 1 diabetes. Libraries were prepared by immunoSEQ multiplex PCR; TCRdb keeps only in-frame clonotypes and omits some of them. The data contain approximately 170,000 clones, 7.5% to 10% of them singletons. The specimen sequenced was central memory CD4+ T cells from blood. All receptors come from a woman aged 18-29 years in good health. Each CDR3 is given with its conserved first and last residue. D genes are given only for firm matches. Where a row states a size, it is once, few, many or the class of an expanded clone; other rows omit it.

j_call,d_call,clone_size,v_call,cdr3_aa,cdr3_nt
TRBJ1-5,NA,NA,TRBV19,CASSIGGRRDQPQHF,TGTGCCAGTAGTATTGGAGGGAGAAGAGATCAGCCCCAGCATTTT
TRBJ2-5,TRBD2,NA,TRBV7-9,CASSFSYSGGRETQYF,TGTGCCAGCAGCTTTAGCTATAGCGGGGGACGGGAGACCCAGTACTTC
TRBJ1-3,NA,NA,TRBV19,CASTLLGRVRGNTIYF,TGTGCCAGTACCCTATTGGGCAGGGTTCGTGGAAACACCATATATTTT
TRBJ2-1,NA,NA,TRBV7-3,CASSLLGGATSEQFF,TGTGCCAGCAGCCTTTTAGGGGGGGCAACCAGTGAGCAGTTCTTC
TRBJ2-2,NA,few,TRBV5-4,CASSPGGYSNTGELFF,TGTGCCAGCAGCCCTGGGGGCTACTCGAACACCGGGGAGCTGTTTTTT
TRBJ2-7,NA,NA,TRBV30,CAWSVPPQVYEQYF,TGTGCCTGGAGTGTACCCCCTCAGGTCTACGAGCAGTACTTC
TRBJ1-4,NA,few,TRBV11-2,CAAHRSNEKLFF,TGTGCCGCTCACAGATCTAATGAAAAACTGTTTTTT
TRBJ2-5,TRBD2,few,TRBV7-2,CASSFNSGGNQETQYF,TGTGCCAGCAGCTTCAATAGCGGGGGGAACCAAGAGACCCAGTACTTC
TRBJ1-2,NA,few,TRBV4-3,CASSQDLTEPYGYTF,TGCGCCAGCAGCCAAGATCTGACAGAACCCTATGGCTACACCTTC
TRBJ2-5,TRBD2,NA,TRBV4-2,CASSHPRLAGEGGTQYF,TGTGCCAGCAGCCACCCCCGACTAGCGGGAGAGGGCGGGACCCAGTACTTC
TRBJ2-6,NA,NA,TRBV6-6,CASSRGIWTGANVLTF,TGTGCCAGCAGCCGGGGGATCTGGACTGGGGCCAACGTCCTGACTTTC
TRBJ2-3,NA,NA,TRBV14,CASSLGGAGDTQYF,TGTGCCAGCAGTTTGGGTGGGGCTGGAGATACGCAGTATTTT
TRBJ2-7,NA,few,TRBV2,CASSETLSGWEQYF,TGTGCCAGCAGTGAAACCCTCTCGGGTTGGGAGCAGTACTTC
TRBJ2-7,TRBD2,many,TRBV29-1,CSVETSATAYEQYF,TGCAGCGTTGAAACTAGCGCTACAGCCTACGAGCAGTACTTC
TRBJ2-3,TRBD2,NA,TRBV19,CASSALGTSGSKDTQYF,TGTGCCAGTAGTGCACTGGGGACTAGCGGGTCCAAGGATACGCAGTATTTT
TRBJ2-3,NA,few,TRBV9,CASSVVGGLGGDTQYF,TGTGCCAGCAGCGTAGTTGGAGGCCTAGGAGGAGATACGCAGTATTTT
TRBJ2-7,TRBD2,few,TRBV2,CASMMGGVEQYF,TGTGCCAGCATGATGGGAGGGGTCGAGCAGTACTTC
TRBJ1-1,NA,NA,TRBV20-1,CSAYPGGEAFF,TGCAGTGCTTATCCAGGTGGGGAAGCTTTCTTT
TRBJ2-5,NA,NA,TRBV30,CAWSVERRSTQYF,TGTGCCTGGAGTGTAGAACGGAGATCTACCCAGTACTTC
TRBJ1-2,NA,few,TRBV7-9,CASSFGQAQGGYTF,TGTGCCAGCAGCTTCGGTCAAGCCCAGGGTGGCTACACCTTC
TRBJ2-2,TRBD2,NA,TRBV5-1,CASSSTSGSDTGELFF,TGCGCCAGCAGCTCAACTAGCGGGAGTGACACCGGGGAGCTGTTTTTT
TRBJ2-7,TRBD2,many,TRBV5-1,CASSQWASGSDEQYF,TGCGCCAGCAGCCAGTGGGCTAGCGGGAGCGACGAGCAGTACTTC
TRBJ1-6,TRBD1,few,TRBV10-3,CAISEAGGNSPLHF,TGTGCCATCAGTGAAGCAGGGGGTAATTCACCCCTCCACTTT
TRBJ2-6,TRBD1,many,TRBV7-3,CASSPTRGPSSGANVLTF,TGTGCCAGCAGCCCCACCAGGGGGCCGAGCTCTGGGGCCAACGTCCTGACTTTC